This TCR beta chain stems from a study of post-analysis software for immune sequencing data. Study at large: Clinical courses comprised relapsing-remitting, secondary progressive and progressive-relapsing multiple sclerosis.

Carried by the TCR beta cDNA libraries were unique molecular identifiers. Yield was approximately 500,000 cDNA molecules from about 0.94 to 9.7 million T cells. MiXCR, run by TCRdb on the PCR reads, gives a single entry per CDR3 protein. The sample has a few hundred thousand distinct CDR3 sequences, 39% seen once. The CDR3 has 18 amino acids. V was clipped by 3 bases and J by 9 bases; unmatched bases: 15. On this clonotype itself: Its antigen remains unknown.

General study points: Normalized Chao1 diversity was significantly reduced in patients versus controls. TRBV segments more frequent in patients than in controls numbered roughly 5 and included TRBV5-6, TRBV5-1 and TRBV20-1. With F measure, samples from one preparation batch clustered together strongly.

The sequence was collected from a girl aged 2 to 10 with multiple sclerosis. J is TRBJ2-1 and V is TRBV12-3 or TRBV12-4; 12 bases agree with TRBD2. The specimen was blood. The CDR3 reads CASSFQTRLAGASREQFF. CDR3 nucleotide sequence: TGTGCCAGCAGTTTTCAGACTAGACTAGCGGGAGCCTCACGTGAGCAGTTCTTC.